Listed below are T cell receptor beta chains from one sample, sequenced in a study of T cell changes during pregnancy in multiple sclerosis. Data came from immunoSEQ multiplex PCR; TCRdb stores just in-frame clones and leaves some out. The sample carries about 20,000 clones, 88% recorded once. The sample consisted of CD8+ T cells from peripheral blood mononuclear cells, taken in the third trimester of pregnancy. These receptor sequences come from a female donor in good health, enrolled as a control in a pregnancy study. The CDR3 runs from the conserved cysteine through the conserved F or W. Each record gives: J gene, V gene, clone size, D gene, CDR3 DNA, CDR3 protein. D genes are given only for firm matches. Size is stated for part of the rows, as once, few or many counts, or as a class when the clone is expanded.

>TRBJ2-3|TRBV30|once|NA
TGTGCCTGGAGTGTCATTGATACGCAGTATTTT
CAWSVIDTQYF
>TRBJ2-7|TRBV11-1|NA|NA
TGTGCCAGCAGCTTAATTGCGGGTTCCTACGAGCAGTACTTC
CASSLIAGSYEQYF
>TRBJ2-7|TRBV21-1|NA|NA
TGTGCCCGATGGGAGTTGTTAGCGGGTTCACGCGAGCAGTACTTC
CARWELLAGSREQYF
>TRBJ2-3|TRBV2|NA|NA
TGTGCCAGCAGTGAAGGGAGGGGGGGGCCGACAGATACGCAGTATTTT
CASSEGRGGPTDTQYF
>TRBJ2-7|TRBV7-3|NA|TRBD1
TGTGCCAGCAGCCCGGGGACAGGGGGACCGGCCTCCTACGAGCAGTACTTC
CASSPGTGGPASYEQYF
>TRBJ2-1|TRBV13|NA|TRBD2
TGTGCCAGCGCCCCACGGGGGGGCAGGGATGAGCAGTTCTTC
CASAPRGGRDEQFF
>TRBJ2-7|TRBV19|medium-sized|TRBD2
TGTGCCAGTAGTATGACTAGCGGAATATACGAGCAGTACTTC
CASSMTSGIYEQYF
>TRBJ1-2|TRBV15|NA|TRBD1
TGTGCCACCAGCAGAGGCAGGGGGCTAGATGGCTACACCTTC
CATSRGRGLDGYTF
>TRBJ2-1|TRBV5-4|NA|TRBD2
TGTGCCAGCAGCTTCATAGCGGGGGGCTACAATGAGCAGTTCTTC
CASSFIAGGYNEQFF
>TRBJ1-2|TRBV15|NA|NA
TGTGCCACCAGCAGAGACCCCCAGGCCCTCATTAACTATGGCTACACCTTC
CATSRDPQALINYGYTF
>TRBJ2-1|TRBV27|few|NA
TGTGCCAGCAGTGGAGGAGGGTACAATGAGCAGTTCTTC
CASSGGGYNEQFF
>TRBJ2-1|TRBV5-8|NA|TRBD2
TGTGCCAGCAGCTTGGTTAGCGGGAGAAGTAATGAGCAGTTCTTC
CASSLVSGRSNEQFF
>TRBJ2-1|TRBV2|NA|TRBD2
TGTGCCAGCAGGGAGGGACTAGCGGGATCTTACAATGAGCAGTTCTTC
CASREGLAGSYNEQFF
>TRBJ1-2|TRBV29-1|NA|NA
TGCAGCGTTCACAGGGAAGCTAACTATGGCTACACCTTC
CSVHREANYGYTF
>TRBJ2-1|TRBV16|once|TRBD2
TGTGCCAGCAGCCAATCTAGCGGGAGCTCCTACAATGAGCAGTTCTTC
CASSQSSGSSYNEQFF
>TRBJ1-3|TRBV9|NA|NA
TGTGCCAGCAGCCCTTTCGTCTGGCGAGGGATTAGTTGGGGATCCTCTGGAAACACCATATATTTT
CASSPFVWRGISWGSSGNTIYF
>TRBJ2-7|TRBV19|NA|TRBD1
TGTGCCACCGGACAGGGGGCAACCTACGAGCAGTACTTC
CATGQGATYEQYF
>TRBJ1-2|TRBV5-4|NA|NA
TGTGCCAGCAGCCCCGGACAGACCAGCTATGGCTACACCTTC
CASSPGQTSYGYTF
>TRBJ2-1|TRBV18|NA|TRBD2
TGTGCCAGCTCACCATTTCAGCGGGAGGATGAGCAGTTCTTC
CASSPFQREDEQFF
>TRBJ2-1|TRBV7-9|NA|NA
TGTGCCAGCAGCTTATATACCGGGGGGCAGTTCTTC
CASSLYTGGQFF
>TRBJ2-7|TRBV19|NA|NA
TGTGCCAGTAGTCAGTTTCGTGGACTCTACGAGCAGTACTTC
CASSQFRGLYEQYF
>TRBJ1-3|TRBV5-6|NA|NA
TGTGCCAGCAGCTTGGTCAGTTCTGGAAACACCATATATTTT
CASSLVSSGNTIYF
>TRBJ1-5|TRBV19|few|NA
TGTGCCAGCAATTACGGGACTCACAATCAGCCCCAGCATTTT
CASNYGTHNQPQHF
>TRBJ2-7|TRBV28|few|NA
TGTGCCAGCAGTACCCGCCTAGGCTACGAGCAGTACTTC
CASSTRLGYEQYF
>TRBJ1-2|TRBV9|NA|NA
TGTGCCAGCAGCAAGGGAGTAGAGTATGGCTACACCTTC
CASSKGVEYGYTF
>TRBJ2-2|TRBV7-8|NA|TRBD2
TGTGCCAGCAGCTTTTCGGGAGGGAACACCGGGGAGCTGTTTTTT
CASSFSGGNTGELFF
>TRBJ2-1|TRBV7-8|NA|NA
TGTGCCAGCAGCTCTACTAGCCCCCTCTACAATGAGCAGTTCTTC
CASSSTSPLYNEQFF
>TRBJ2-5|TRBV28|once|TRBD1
TGTGCCAGCAGTCAGGGGGTTAGTCAAGAGACCCAGTACTTC
CASSQGVSQETQYF
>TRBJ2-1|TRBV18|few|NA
TGTGCCAGCTCAATTACGAGTGCGGACTACGTATCCAATGAGCAGTTCTTC
CASSITSADYVSNEQFF
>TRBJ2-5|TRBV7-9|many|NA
TGTGCCAGCAGCTTACGACGGGGAGGCGAGACCCAGTACTTC
CASSLRRGGETQYF
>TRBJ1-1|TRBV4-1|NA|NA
TGCGCCACCAGCACGACAGTCATGAACACTGAAGCTTTCTTT
CATSTTVMNTEAFF
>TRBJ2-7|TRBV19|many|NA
TGTGCCAGTAGTTTGACAGGTACCTACGAGCAGTACTTC
CASSLTGTYEQYF